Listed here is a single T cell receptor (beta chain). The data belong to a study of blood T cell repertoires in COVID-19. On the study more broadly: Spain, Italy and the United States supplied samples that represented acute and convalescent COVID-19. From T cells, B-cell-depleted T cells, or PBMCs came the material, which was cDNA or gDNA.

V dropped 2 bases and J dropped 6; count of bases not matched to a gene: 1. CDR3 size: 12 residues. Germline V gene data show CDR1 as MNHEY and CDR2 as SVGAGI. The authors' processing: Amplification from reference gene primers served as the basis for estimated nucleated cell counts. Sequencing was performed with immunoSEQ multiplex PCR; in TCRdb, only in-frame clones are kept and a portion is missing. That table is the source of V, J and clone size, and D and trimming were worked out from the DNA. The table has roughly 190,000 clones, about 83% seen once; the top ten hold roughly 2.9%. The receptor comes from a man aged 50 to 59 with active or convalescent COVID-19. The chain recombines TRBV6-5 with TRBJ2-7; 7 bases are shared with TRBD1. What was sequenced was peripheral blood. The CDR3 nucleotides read TGTGCCAGCAGTTACGACAGGGCCGAGCAGTACTTC. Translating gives CASSYDRAEQYF.